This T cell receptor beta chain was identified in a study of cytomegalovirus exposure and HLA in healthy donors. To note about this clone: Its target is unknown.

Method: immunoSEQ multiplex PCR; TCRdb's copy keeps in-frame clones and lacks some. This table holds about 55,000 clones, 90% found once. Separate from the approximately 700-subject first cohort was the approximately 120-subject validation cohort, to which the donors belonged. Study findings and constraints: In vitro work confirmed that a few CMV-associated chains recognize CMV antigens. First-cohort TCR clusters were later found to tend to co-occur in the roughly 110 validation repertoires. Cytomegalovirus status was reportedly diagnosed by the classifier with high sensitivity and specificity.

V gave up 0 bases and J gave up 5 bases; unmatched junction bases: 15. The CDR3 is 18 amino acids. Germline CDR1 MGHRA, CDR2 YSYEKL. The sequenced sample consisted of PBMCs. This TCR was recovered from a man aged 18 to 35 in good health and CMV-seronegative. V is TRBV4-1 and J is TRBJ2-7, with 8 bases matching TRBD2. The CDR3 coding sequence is TGCGCCAGCAGCCAAGATCCCCCGGGAGGGGAAAACTTCCACGAGCAGTACTTC. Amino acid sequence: CASSQDPPGGENFHEQYF.